This T cell receptor beta chain was sequenced in a study of T cell responses to AZD1222 COVID-19 vaccine. The study, taken as a whole, reports: Spike-wide coverage was observed for vaccine-associated CD4 TCRs, with dominant responses at 160-218 and 743-854. Clonal diversity may have been underestimated, and the donors were mostly white British, with more females than males. At study baseline, merely six AZD1222 recipients were seropositive.

Method: immunoSEQ multiplex PCR; TCRdb's copy keeps in-frame clones and lacks some. This table has about 96,000 clones, approximately 90% appearing once. For this clone: No antigen is known for it.

This clonotype originated in an adult in good health. The sequences come from peripheral blood, collected on day 0 of AZD1222 vaccination.

CDR3 in amino acids: CASSYMKRTNEKLFF. CDR3 DNA: TGTGCCAGCAGTTACATGAAGAGAACTAATGAAAAACTGTTTTTT. The genes are TRBV6-5 and TRBJ1-4; no clear D gene. The V end lost 2 bases, the J end lost 1 base, and 8 bases lay between the germline ends. This CDR3 spans 15 amino acids. The V gene's germline CDR1 is MNHEY and CDR2 SVGAGI.